This T cell receptor (beta chain) was recovered during a study of T-cell reconstitution after alpha-beta-depleted transplantation in children. This clonotype was recorded many times. Its target is not known. Germline-derived CDR1 and CDR2 are SGHTA and FQGNSA. The CDR3 is 15 residues long. V was cut by 2 bases and J by 2 bases, with 11 bases left in between. Construction of the TCRbeta library involved unique molecular identifiers. MiXCR was run by TCRdb on the PCR reads, yielding one entry per CDR3 protein. Altogether 330,000 or so distinct CDR3 sequences are present, over 7.5% being singletons, with the ten largest covering about 8.2%. Broader study findings: Recipient T cells and thymic progenitors that survived gave rise to the high TCRbeta diversity observed at day 60 in some patients. T-cell numbers and diversity one year post-transplant derived largely from freshly generated T cells. By about two months after transplant, alpha-beta T cells reportedly arose from several hundred graft clones that had expanded.

The sequences come from peripheral blood, collected 360 days after TCRalphabeta/CD19-depleted stem cell transplant. This receptor was obtained from a female patient aged 2-9 years who had a stem cell transplant for Fanconi anemia, so the T cells may come from the graft donor. This chain links TRBV7-2 with TRBJ2-3; possibly TRBD2 for D (6 bases). CDR3 DNA sequence: TGTGCCAGCAGCTTATATAGCGGCCACACAGATACGCAGTATTTT. Translating it yields CASSLYSGHTDTQYF.